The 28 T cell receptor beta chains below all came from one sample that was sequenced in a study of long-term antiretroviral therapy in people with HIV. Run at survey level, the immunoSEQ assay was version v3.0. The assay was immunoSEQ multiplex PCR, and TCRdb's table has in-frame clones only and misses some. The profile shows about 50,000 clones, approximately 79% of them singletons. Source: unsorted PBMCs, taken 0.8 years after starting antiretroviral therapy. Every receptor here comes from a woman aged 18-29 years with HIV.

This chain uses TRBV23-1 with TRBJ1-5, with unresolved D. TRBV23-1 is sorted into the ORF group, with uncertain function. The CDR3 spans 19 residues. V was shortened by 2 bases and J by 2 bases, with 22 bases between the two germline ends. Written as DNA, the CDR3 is TGCGCCAGCAGTCAACCTCGGACGGAGGCCCTCTTCTGCAATCAGCCCCAGCATTTT. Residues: CASSQPRTEALFCNQPQHF.

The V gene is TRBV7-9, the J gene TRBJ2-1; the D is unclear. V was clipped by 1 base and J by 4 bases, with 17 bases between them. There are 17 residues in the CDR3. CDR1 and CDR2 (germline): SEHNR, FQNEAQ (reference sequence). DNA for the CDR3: TGTGCCAGCAGCTTAGGGGCCGCGATCAGGCTTTACAATGAGCAGTTCTTC. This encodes CASSLGAAIRLYNEQFF.

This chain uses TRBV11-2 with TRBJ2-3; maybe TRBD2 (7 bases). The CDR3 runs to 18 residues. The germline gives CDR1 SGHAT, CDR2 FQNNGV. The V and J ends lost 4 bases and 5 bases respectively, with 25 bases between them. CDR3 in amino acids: CASSSRGGGLGGKDTQYF. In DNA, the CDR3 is TGTGCCAGCAGCTCCCGAGGGGGGGGGCTTGGTGGTAAAGATACGCAGTATTTT.

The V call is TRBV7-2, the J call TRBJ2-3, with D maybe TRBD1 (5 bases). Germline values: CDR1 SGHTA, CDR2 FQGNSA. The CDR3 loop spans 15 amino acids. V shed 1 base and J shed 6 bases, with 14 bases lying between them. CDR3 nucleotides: TGTGCCAGCAGCTTAGACAGGTCAATTAAGGATACGCAGTATTTT. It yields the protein CASSLDRSIKDTQYF.

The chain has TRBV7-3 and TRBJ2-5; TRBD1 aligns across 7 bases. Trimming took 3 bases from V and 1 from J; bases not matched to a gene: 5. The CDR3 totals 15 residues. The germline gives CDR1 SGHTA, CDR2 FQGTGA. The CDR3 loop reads CASSLGTALQETQYF. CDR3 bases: TGTGCCAGCAGCTTGGGGACAGCGCTCCAAGAGACCCAGTACTTC.

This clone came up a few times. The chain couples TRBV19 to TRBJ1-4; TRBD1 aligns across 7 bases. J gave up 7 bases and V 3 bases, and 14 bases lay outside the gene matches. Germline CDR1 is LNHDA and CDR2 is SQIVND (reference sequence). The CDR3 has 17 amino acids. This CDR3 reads CASSIDGRRQGGEKLFF. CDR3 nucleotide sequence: TGTGCCAGTAGTATCGACGGCCGGCGACAGGGTGGTGAAAAACTGTTTTTT.

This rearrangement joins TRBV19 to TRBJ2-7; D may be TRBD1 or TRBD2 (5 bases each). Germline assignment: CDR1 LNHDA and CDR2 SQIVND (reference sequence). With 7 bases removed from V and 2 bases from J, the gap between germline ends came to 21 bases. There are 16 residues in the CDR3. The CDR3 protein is CASTPTSGTSTYEQYF. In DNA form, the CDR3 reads TGTGCCAGTACCCCGACTTCCGGGACGTCAACCTACGAGCAGTACTTC.

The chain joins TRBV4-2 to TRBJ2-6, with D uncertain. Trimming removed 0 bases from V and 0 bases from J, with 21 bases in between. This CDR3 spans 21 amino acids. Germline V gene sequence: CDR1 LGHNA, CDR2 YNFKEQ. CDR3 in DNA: TGTGCCAGCAGCCAAGACGTTCTTCACGGAGCGAGCCTCTCTGGGGCCAACGTCCTGACTTTC. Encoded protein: CASSQDVLHGASLSGANVLTF.

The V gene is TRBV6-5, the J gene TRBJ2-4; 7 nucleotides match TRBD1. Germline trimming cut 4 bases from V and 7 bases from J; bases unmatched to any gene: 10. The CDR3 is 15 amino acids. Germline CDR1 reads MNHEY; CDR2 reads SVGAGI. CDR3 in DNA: TGTGCCAGCAGTTCAGACAGGGCCGGGTTTAACATTCAGTACTTC. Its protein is CASSSDRAGFNIQYF.

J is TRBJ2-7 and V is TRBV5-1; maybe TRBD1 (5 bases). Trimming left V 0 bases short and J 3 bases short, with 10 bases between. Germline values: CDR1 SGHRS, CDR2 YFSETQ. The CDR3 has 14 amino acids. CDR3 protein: CASSLVPGIYEQYF. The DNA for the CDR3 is TGCGCCAGCAGCTTGGTCCCAGGGATCTACGAGCAGTACTTC.

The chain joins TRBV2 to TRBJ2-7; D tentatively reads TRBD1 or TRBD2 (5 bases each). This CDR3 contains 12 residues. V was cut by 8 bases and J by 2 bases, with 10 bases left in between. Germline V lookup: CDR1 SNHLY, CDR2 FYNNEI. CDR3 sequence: CASPGPPYEQYF. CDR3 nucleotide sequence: TGTGCCAGCCCGGGACCGCCCTACGAGCAGTACTTC.

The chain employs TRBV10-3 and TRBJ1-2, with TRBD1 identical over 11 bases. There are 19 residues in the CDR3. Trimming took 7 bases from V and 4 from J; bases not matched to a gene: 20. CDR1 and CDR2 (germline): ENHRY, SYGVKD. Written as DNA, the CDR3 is TGTGCCATCACCCAGCAAAAAAGGGGACAGGGGGTGTCTGGCTATGGCTACACCTTC. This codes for CAITQQKRGQGVSGYGYTF.

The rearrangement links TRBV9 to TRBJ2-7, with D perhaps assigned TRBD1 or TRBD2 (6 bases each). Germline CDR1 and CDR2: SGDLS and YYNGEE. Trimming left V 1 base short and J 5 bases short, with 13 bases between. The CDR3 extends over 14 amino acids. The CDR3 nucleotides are TGTGCCAGCAGCGTAAAGGGGGGCAGCCACGAGCAGTACTTC. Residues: CASSVKGGSHEQYF.

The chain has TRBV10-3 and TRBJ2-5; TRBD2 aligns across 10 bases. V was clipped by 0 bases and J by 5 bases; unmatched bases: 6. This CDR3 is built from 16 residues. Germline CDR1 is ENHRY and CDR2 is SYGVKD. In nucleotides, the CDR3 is TGTGCCATCAGTGAGTCGAGGCTAGCGGGAGCCGAGACCCAGTACTTC. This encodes CAISESRLAGAETQYF.

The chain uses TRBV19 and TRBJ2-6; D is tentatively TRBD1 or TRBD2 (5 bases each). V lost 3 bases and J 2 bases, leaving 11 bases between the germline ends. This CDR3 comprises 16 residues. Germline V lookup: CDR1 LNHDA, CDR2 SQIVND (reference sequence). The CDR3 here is CASSISGATGANVLTF. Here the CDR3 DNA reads TGTGCCAGTAGTATCTCCGGGGCTACTGGGGCCAACGTCCTGACTTTC.

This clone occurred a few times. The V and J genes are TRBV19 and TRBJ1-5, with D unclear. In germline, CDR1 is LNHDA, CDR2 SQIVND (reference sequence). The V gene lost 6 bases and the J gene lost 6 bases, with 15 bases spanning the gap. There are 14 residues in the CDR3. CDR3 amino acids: CASSSHRDFQPQHF. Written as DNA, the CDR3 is TGTGCCAGTAGCAGTCATAGGGATTTTCAGCCCCAGCATTTT.

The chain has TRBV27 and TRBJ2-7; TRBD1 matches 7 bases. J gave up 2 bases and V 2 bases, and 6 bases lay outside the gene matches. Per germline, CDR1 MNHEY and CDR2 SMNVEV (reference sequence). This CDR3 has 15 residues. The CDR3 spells CASSLLGGHTYEQYF. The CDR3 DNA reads TGTGCCAGCAGTTTACTAGGGGGCCACACCTACGAGCAGTACTTC.

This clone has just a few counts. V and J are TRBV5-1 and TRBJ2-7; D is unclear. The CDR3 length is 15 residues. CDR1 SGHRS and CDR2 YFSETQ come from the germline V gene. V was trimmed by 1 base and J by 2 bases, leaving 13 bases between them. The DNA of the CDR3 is TGCGCCAGCAGCTTGTACGGCGCTGGGCCCTACGAGCAGTACTTC. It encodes CASSLYGAGPYEQYF.

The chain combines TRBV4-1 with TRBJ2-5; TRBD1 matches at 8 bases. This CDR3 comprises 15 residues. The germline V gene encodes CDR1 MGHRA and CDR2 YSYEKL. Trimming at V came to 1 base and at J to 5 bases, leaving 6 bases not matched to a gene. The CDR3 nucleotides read TGCGCCAGCAGCCAAGTTTCAGGGGGCTTGGAGACCCAGTACTTC. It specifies CASSQVSGGLETQYF.

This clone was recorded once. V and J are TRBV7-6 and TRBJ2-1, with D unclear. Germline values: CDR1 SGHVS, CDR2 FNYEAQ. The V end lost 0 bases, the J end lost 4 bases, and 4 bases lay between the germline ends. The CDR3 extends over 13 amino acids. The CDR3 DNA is TGTGCCAGCAGCTTAGCAGTATACAATGAGCAGTTCTTC. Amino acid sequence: CASSLAVYNEQFF.

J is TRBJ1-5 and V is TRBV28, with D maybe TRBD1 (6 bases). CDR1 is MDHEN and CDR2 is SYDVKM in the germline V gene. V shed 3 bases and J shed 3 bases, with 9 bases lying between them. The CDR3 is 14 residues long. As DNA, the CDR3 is TGTGCCAGCAGTTTGGACAGCTTCAATCAGCCCCAGCATTTT. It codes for CASSLDSFNQPQHF.

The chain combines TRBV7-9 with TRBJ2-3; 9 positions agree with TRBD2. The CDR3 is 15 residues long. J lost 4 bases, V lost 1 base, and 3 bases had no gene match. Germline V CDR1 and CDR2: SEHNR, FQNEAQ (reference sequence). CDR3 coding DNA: TGTGCCAGCAGCTTAGAACTAGCGGGTCCAGATACGCAGTATTTT. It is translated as CASSLELAGPDTQYF.

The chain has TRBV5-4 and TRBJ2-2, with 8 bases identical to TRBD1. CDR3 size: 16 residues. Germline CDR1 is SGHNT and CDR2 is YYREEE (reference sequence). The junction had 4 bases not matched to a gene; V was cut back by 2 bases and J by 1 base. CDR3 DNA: TGTGCCAGCAGCTTTGGTGACAGGGGGAACACCGGGGAGCTGTTTTTT. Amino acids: CASSFGDRGNTGELFF.

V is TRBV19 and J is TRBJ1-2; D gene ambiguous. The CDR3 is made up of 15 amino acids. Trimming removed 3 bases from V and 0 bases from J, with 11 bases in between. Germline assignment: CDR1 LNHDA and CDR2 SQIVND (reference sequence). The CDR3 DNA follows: TGTGCCAGTAGTATGCTTATTGGGACTAACTATGGCTACACCTTC. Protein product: CASSMLIGTNYGYTF.

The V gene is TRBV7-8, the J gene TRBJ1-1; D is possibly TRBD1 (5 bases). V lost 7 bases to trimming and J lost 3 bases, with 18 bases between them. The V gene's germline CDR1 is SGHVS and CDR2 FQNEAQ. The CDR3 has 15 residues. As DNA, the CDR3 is TGTGCCAGCACCTACGCCGGAGGGGCGGACACTGAAGCTTTCTTT. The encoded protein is CASTYAGGADTEAFF.

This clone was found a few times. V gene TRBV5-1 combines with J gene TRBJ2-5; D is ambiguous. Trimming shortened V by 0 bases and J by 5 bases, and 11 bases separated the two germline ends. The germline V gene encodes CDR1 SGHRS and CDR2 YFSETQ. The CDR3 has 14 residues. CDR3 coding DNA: TGCGCCAGCAGCTTGGAGGCCGAGTTGGAGACCCAGTACTTC. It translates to CASSLEAELETQYF.

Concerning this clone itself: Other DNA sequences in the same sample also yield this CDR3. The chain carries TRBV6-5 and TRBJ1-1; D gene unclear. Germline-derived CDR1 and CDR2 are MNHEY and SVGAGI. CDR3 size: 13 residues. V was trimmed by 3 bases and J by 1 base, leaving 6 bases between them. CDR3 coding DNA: TGTGCCAGCAGTTATGGGCAGAACACTGAAGCTTTCTTT. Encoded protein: CASSYGQNTEAFF.

The CDR3 protein is CASSSPHRGNEKLFF. The DNA of the CDR3 is TGTGCCAGCAGTTCACCCCACAGGGGTAATGAAAAACTGTTTTTT. This rearrangement joins TRBV6-5 to TRBJ1-4, with TRBD1 matching over 7 bases. V shed 4 bases, J shed 4 bases, and the junction held 6 bases outside the gene matches. The CDR3 extends over 15 amino acids. CDR1 MNHEY and CDR2 SVGAGI come from the germline V gene.